Listed below are T cell receptor beta chains from one sample, sequenced in a study of blood T cell repertoires in COVID-19. Assay: immunoSEQ multiplex PCR; the TCRdb copy retains only in-frame clones and omits some. The data show some 110,000 clones, around 90% seen once. The source material was peripheral blood. Receptors were obtained from a man aged 50 to 59 with COVID-19, enrolled during active disease. Each CDR3 is given with its conserved first and last residue. D genes are given only for firm matches. Clone size is shown for a subset of rows, as once, few, many or a class of expanded clone.

clone size: .
V gene: TRBV27
D gene: .
J gene: TRBJ2-3
CDR3 protein: CASSFNLATSTDTQYF
CDR3 DNA: TGTGCCAGCAGTTTCAATCTAGCGACTAGCACAGATACGCAGTATTTT

clone size: .
V gene: TRBV30
D gene: .
J gene: TRBJ2-2
CDR3 protein: CAWKQLNTGELFF
CDR3 DNA: TGTGCCTGGAAACAGTTGAACACCGGGGAGCTGTTTTTT

clone size: .
V gene: TRBV28
D gene: TRBD1
J gene: TRBJ1-4
CDR3 protein: CASSFERQGLRELFF
CDR3 DNA: TGTGCCAGCAGTTTCGAGAGACAGGGTTTGAGGGAACTGTTTTTT

clone size: .
V gene: TRBV4-2
D gene: .
J gene: TRBJ2-2
CDR3 protein: CASSQERGSNTGELFF
CDR3 DNA: TGTGCCAGCAGCCAAGAACGAGGGAGCAACACCGGGGAGCTGTTTTTT

clone size: .
V gene: TRBV5-4
D gene: TRBD1
J gene: TRBJ2-7
CDR3 protein: CASSPGQGRPSEQYF
CDR3 DNA: TGTGCCAGCAGCCCCGGACAGGGTCGGCCTTCGGAGCAGTACTTC

clone size: once
V gene: TRBV6-5
D gene: .
J gene: TRBJ1-4
CDR3 protein: CASSYRGGGPNEKLFF
CDR3 DNA: TGTGCCAGCAGTTACCGTGGGGGGGGACCTAATGAAAAACTGTTTTTT

clone size: .
V gene: TRBV5-8
D gene: TRBD2
J gene: TRBJ2-5
CDR3 protein: CASSLGLAGAGQETQYF
CDR3 DNA: TGTGCCAGCAGCTTAGGACTAGCGGGAGCGGGGCAAGAGACCCAGTACTTC

clone size: .
V gene: TRBV9
D gene: TRBD1
J gene: TRBJ1-1
CDR3 protein: CASSVGQGRLEAFF
CDR3 DNA: TGTGCCAGCAGCGTGGGACAGGGGAGACTTGAAGCTTTCTTT

clone size: .
V gene: TRBV18
D gene: .
J gene: TRBJ2-5
CDR3 protein: CASSPNGGWQETQYF
CDR3 DNA: TGTGCCAGCTCACCTAACGGAGGGTGGCAGGAGACCCAGTACTTC

clone size: once
V gene: TRBV15
D gene: .
J gene: TRBJ1-5
CDR3 protein: CATSPGQSLYSNQPQHF
CDR3 DNA: TGTGCCACCAGCCCGGGACAATCCCTATATAGCAATCAGCCCCAGCATTTT

clone size: .
V gene: TRBV5-1
D gene: TRBD2
J gene: TRBJ2-2
CDR3 protein: CASSVGLLAGGAGELFF
CDR3 DNA: TGCGCCAGCAGCGTAGGACTCCTAGCGGGTGGCGCCGGGGAGCTGTTTTTT

clone size: once
V gene: TRBV28
D gene: TRBD1
J gene: TRBJ2-1
CDR3 protein: CASRRQDRAKNEQFF
CDR3 DNA: TGTGCCAGCAGGCGACAGGACAGGGCAAAGAATGAGCAGTTCTTC

clone size: .
V gene: TRBV7-8
D gene: .
J gene: TRBJ1-1
CDR3 protein: CASSQIRGYTEAFF
CDR3 DNA: TGTGCCAGCAGCCAGATCAGGGGCTACACTGAAGCTTTCTTT

clone size: .
V gene: TRBV7-6
D gene: TRBD1
J gene: TRBJ2-1
CDR3 protein: CASSPARDRGIHEQFF
CDR3 DNA: TGTGCCAGCAGCCCTGCCCGGGACAGGGGAATCCATGAGCAGTTCTTC

clone size: .
V gene: TRBV27
D gene: .
J gene: TRBJ2-7
CDR3 protein: CASSPRDGSSYEQYF
CDR3 DNA: TGTGCCAGCAGTCCCCGGGACGGGAGCTCCTACGAGCAGTACTTC

clone size: .
V gene: TRBV5-1
D gene: TRBD1
J gene: TRBJ1-6
CDR3 protein: CASSTGTGLSPLHF
CDR3 DNA: TGCGCCAGCAGCACCGGGACAGGACTTTCACCCCTCCACTTT

clone size: .
V gene: TRBV2
D gene: .
J gene: TRBJ2-5
CDR3 protein: CASSPPQVDQETQYF
CDR3 DNA: TGTGCCAGCAGTCCCCCACAGGTCGACCAAGAGACCCAGTACTTC

clone size: .
V gene: TRBV10-3
D gene: .
J gene: TRBJ1-5
CDR3 protein: CATRDQGYLQPQHF
CDR3 DNA: TGTGCCACAAGAGACCAGGGGTATCTTCAGCCCCAGCATTTT

clone size: .
V gene: TRBV27
D gene: TRBD1
J gene: TRBJ2-7
CDR3 protein: CASSLGQAVYEQYF
CDR3 DNA: TGTGCCAGCAGTTTGGGACAGGCCGTCTACGAGCAGTACTTC

clone size: .
V gene: TRBV28
D gene: .
J gene: TRBJ2-2
CDR3 protein: CASKGGNTGELFF
CDR3 DNA: TGTGCCAGCAAAGGGGGGAACACCGGGGAGCTGTTTTTT

clone size: .
V gene: TRBV15
D gene: .
J gene: TRBJ1-5
CDR3 protein: CATSRDTLPQPQHF
CDR3 DNA: TGTGCCACCAGCAGAGATACTTTACCTCAGCCCCAGCATTTT

clone size: .
V gene: TRBV5-5
D gene: .
J gene: TRBJ2-5
CDR3 protein: CASSLSWTKETQYF
CDR3 DNA: TGTGCCAGCAGCTTAAGTTGGACAAAAGAGACCCAGTACTTC

clone size: .
V gene: TRBV5-5
D gene: TRBD1
J gene: TRBJ1-2
CDR3 protein: CASSSDTTGYGYTF
CDR3 DNA: TGTGCCAGCAGCTCTGATACGACAGGGTATGGCTACACCTTC

clone size: .
V gene: TRBV7-9
D gene: .
J gene: TRBJ2-7
CDR3 protein: CASSPPGYYEQYF
CDR3 DNA: TGTGCCAGCAGCCCCCCGGGGTATTACGAGCAGTACTTC

clone size: .
V gene: TRBV19
D gene: TRBD1
J gene: TRBJ1-4
CDR3 protein: CASSQQGATNEKLFF
CDR3 DNA: TGTGCCAGTAGCCAACAGGGGGCAACTAATGAAAAACTGTTTTTT

clone size: .
V gene: TRBV5-1
D gene: TRBD1
J gene: TRBJ2-7
CDR3 protein: CASSLADGTGYNEQYF
CDR3 DNA: TGCGCCAGCAGCTTGGCCGACGGGACAGGGTATAACGAGCAGTACTTC

clone size: .
V gene: TRBV6-5
D gene: TRBD1
J gene: TRBJ2-1
CDR3 protein: CASRRTGDNEQFF
CDR3 DNA: TGTGCCAGCAGGAGGACAGGTGACAATGAGCAGTTCTTC

clone size: .
V gene: TRBV13
D gene: TRBD1
J gene: TRBJ1-1
CDR3 protein: CASRDRTGDQGNTEAFF
CDR3 DNA: TGTGCCAGCAGGGATCGGACAGGGGATCAGGGGAACACTGAAGCTTTCTTT